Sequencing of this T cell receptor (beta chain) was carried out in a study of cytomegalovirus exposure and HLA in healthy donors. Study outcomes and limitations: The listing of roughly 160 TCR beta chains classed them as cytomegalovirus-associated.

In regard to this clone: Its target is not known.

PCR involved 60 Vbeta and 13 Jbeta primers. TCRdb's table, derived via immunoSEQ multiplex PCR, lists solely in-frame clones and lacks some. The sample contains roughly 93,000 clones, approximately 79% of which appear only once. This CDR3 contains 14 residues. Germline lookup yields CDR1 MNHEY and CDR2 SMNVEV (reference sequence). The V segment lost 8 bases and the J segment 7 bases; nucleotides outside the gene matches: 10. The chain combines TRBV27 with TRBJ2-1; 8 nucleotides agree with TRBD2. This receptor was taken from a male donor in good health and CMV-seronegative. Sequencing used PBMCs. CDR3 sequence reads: CASSPAGELNEQFF. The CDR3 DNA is TGTGCCAGCTCACCAGCGGGAGAGTTGAATGAGCAGTTCTTC.